This T cell receptor (beta chain) emerged from a study of T-cell memory formation after mild COVID-19. Study background: TCR clustering was largely donor specific. Study-wide results and limits: Day 15 to 85 contractors were CD4/CD8 balanced; later expanders leaned CD4+.

Trimming stripped 0 bases from V and 2 bases from J, with 9 bases between. CDR1 is SGHKS, CDR2 YYEKEE, per germline (reference sequence). The CDR3 loop spans 16 amino acids. TCRdb redid the calling of the 5' RACE reads with MiXCR, one entry per CDR3 protein. Here the sample spans roughly 620,000 distinct CDR3 sequences, more than 15% being singletons. Comments on this clonotype: Its antigen is currently unknown.

Sequences were obtained from PBMCs or a T cell subset sorted from them (not recorded which). The TCR was taken from an adult woman who had mild COVID-19 (a few samples of this study predate the infection). Cell type and time point are not known. V gene TRBV5-5 combines with J gene TRBJ2-6; a weak D match, TRBD1 (5 bases). The CDR3 reads CASSLVSGTGANVLTF. CDR3 in DNA: TGTGCCAGCAGCTTGGTTTCAGGGACTGGGGCCAACGTCCTGACTTTC.